These 19 T cell receptor beta chains were all obtained from the same sample, sequenced in a study of CD8 T cells in ankylosing spondylitis. General study results and limits: Ankylosing spondylitis blood appeared to carry a characteristic TCR beta motif of several highly homologous variants.

TCRdb itself ran the 5' RACE reads through MiXCR, one entry per CDR3 protein. In the table there are 500,000 to 650,000 distinct CDR3 sequences, roughly 5% of which are singletons. No antigen has been assigned to these receptors. Sample: blood, either unsorted or a sorted T cell fraction (not recorded which). The receptors were gathered from a male donor with ankylosing spondylitis.

This clonotype has only a few counts. The chain uses TRBV29-1 and TRBJ2-7, with TRBD1 matching 9 bases. J was trimmed by 1 base and V by 6 bases; bases with no gene match: 10. The germline V gene has CDR1 SQVTM and CDR2 ANQGSEA. The CDR3 spans 15 residues. CDR3 loop: CSVALDRGKSYEQYF. The CDR3 bases are TGCAGCGTCGCGTTGGACAGGGGAAAATCCTACGAGCAGTACTTC.

This clonotype was recorded many times. The CDR3 DNA reads as TGTGCCAGCAGTTTGAGGGTCGGTGGCTACACCTTC. Amino acids: CASSLRVGGYTF. The chain recombines TRBV12-3 or TRBV12-4 with TRBJ1-2; no reliable D call. Trimming took off 3 bases at V and 7 bases at J, with 9 bases between the two ends. CDR3 size: 12 residues.

In its sample, this clonotype was seen a few times. V gene TRBV28 combines with J gene TRBJ1-5, with D possibly TRBD1 on 5 matching bases. The V and J ends lost 5 bases and 4 bases respectively, with 15 bases between them. This CDR3 contains 15 residues. Germline loops: CDR1 MDHEN, CDR2 SYDVKM. DNA of the CDR3: TGTGCCAGCAGTCGGTTATCAGGGACGAATCAGCCCCAGCATTTT. It translates to CASSRLSGTNQPQHF.

This clonotype was seen many times. This chain connects TRBV7-9 to TRBJ2-1, with unresolved D. The CDR3 extends over 14 amino acids. CDR1 and CDR2 (germline): SEHNR, FQNEAQ (reference sequence). The V and J ends lost 7 bases and 0 bases respectively, with 10 bases between them. This CDR3 reads CASIIASSYNEQFF. The CDR3 nucleotides are TGTGCCAGCATCATTGCGAGCTCCTACAATGAGCAGTTCTTC.

This clonotype was seen at least ten times. The rearrangement uses TRBV20-1 and TRBJ2-7; 8 bases match TRBD2. Per germline, CDR1 DFQATT and CDR2 SNEGSKA (reference sequence). The junction had 6 bases not matched to a gene; V was cut back by 0 bases and J by 2 bases. The CDR3 consists of 15 residues. The CDR3 reads CSARDFVGGAYEQYF. CDR3 coding DNA: TGCAGTGCTAGAGATTTCGTCGGGGGGGCCTACGAGCAGTACTTC.

This clonotype was counted at least ten times. This chain connects TRBV19 to TRBJ2-2; D might be TRBD2 (5 bases). Germline V CDR1 and CDR2: LNHDA, SQIVND (reference sequence). The V gene lost 8 bases and the J gene lost 4 bases, with 14 bases spanning the gap. This CDR3 comprises 14 residues. The CDR3 DNA follows: TGTGCCAGTGGAGCGGTTCCGGGCACCGGGGAGCTGTTTTTT. It specifies CASGAVPGTGELFF.

In its sample, this clonotype was seen many times. The chain carries TRBV20-1 and TRBJ1-2; no clear D. The CDR3 is 13 residues long. Germline V gives CDR1 DFQATT, CDR2 SNEGSKA (reference sequence). Deletions cut 0 bases from V and 3 bases from J, with 8 bases between. The CDR3: CSARDVWDYGYTF. CDR3 sequence (DNA): TGCAGTGCTAGAGACGTTTGGGACTATGGCTACACCTTC.

This clonotype was counted at least ten times. V is TRBV6-6 and J is TRBJ1-5; D ambiguous. V dropped 10 bases and J dropped 1 base, with 11 bases sitting between them. CDR1 is MNHNY and CDR2 is SVGAGI in the germline V gene (reference sequence). The CDR3 is 13 residues long. CDR3: CANGGTSNQPQHF. DNA of the CDR3: TGTGCCAACGGCGGCACGAGCAATCAGCCCCAGCATTTT.

This clonotype was found many times. The chain uses TRBV5-6 and TRBJ2-5; D is possibly TRBD1 (6 bases). Germline-derived CDR1 and CDR2 are SGHDT and YYEEEE. The CDR3 is 14 residues long. V gave up 5 bases and J gave up 0 bases, with 11 bases separating them. The CDR3 region is CASSPQGNQETQYF. The CDR3 DNA follows: TGTGCCAGCAGTCCCCAGGGGAACCAAGAGACCCAGTACTTC.

Many counts were recorded for this clonotype. V is TRBV6-5 and J is TRBJ2-4, with D perhaps TRBD1 or TRBD2 (6 bases each). V was trimmed by 1 base and J by 8 bases, leaving 15 bases between them. The CDR3 spans 15 residues. Germline V CDR1 and CDR2: MNHEY, SVGAGI. The chain's CDR3 is CASSYFGLQGDIQYF. For the CDR3, the DNA is TGTGCCAGCAGTTACTTCGGACTACAGGGAGACATTCAGTACTTC.

This clonotype has at least ten counts. The rearrangement uses TRBV6-1 and TRBJ1-2; maybe TRBD1 (5 bases). This CDR3 contains 16 residues. Germline lookup yields CDR1 MNHNS and CDR2 SASEGT. The ends were cut back, 0 bases at V and 2 bases at J, with 13 bases in the middle. The CDR3 region has the DNA TGTGCCAGCAGTGAAGCGACGGGAACAGGAAACTATGGCTACACCTTC. Protein product: CASSEATGTGNYGYTF.

The chain is built from TRBV12-3 or TRBV12-4 and TRBJ1-6; D is uncertain. There are 15 residues in the CDR3. V was cut by 5 bases and J by 7 bases, with 15 bases left in between. CDR3 sequence (DNA): TGTGCCAGCAGTCTAGAGGGAACAGAAAATTCACCCCTCCACTTT. Protein: CASSLEGTENSPLHF.

This clonotype was counted a few times. The chain employs TRBV11-2 and TRBJ1-2; a possible D gene is TRBD1 (5 bases). The CDR3 has 15 amino acids. In germline, CDR1 is SGHAT, CDR2 FQNNGV. The germline V and J ends were trimmed by 2 bases and 4 bases, with 14 bases remaining between them. The CDR3 nucleotides are TGTGCCAGCAGCTTAAATAGGGACCGACCCTATGGCTACACCTTC. Its protein product is CASSLNRDRPYGYTF. Combining the CDR3 with reference TRBV11-2 and TRBJ1-2 gives the whole variable domain EAGVAQSPRYKIIEKRQSVAFWCNPISGHATLYWYQQILGQGPKLLIQFQNNGVVDDSQLPKDRFSAERLKGVDSTLKIQPAKLEDSAVYLCASSLNRDRPYGYTFGSGTRLTVV.

The table lists this clonotype with a few counts. CDR3 coding DNA: TGTGCCTGGACAGGCTACAATGAGCAGTTCTTC. Translated: CAWTGYNEQFF. V usage is TRBV30 and J usage is TRBJ2-1; D unclear. V was pared by 4 bases and J by 3 bases, with 4 bases between. The CDR3 loop spans 11 amino acids. Germline V lookup: CDR1 GTSNPN, CDR2 SVGIG (reference sequence).

This clonotype was counted at least ten times. The chain uses TRBV2 and TRBJ2-5; TRBD1 aligns across 7 bases. The V gene end was trimmed by 3 bases and the J gene end by 4 bases; junction bases not matched to a gene: 5. The CDR3 sequence is 14 residues long. Germline CDR1 SNHLY, CDR2 FYNNEI. The CDR3: CASSDPTGLETQYF. Here the CDR3 DNA reads TGTGCCAGCAGTGACCCGACAGGGTTAGAGACCCAGTACTTC.

The sample holds many counts of this clonotype. CDR3 sequence reads: CASSLTTGNYNEQFF. Here the CDR3 DNA reads TGCGCCAGCAGCTTGACGACGGGGAACTACAATGAGCAGTTCTTC. This chain joins TRBV5-1 and TRBJ2-1; a possible D gene is TRBD2 (5 bases). Germline CDR1 reads SGHRS; CDR2 reads YFSETQ. CDR3 length equals 15 residues. V was shortened by 1 base and J by 3 bases, with 11 bases between the two germline ends.

The chain has TRBV4-3 and TRBJ2-7, with 7 bases aligning to TRBD1. Germline trimming cut 0 bases from V and 5 bases from J; bases unmatched to any gene: 7. CDR3 length equals 15 residues. CDR1 is LGHNA, CDR2 YSLEER, per germline. CDR3 loop: CASSQEIRGLDEQYF. CDR3 in DNA: TGCGCCAGCAGCCAAGAAATTAGGGGGCTGGACGAGCAGTACTTC.

This clonotype was picked up many times. In DNA form, the CDR3 reads TGTGCCAGCAGCGTAGTCGCTAGCCCGCGAGAGACCCAGTACTTC. This encodes CASSVVASPRETQYF. This chain joins TRBV9 and TRBJ2-5, with TRBD2 as a possible D gene (5 bases). The V end lost 0 bases, the J end lost 4 bases, and 13 bases lay between the germline ends. The CDR3 runs to 15 residues. The germline CDR1 and CDR2 sequences are SGDLS and YYNGEE.

This clonotype was counted ten times or more. The rearrangement joins TRBV6-1 to TRBJ2-3, with D possibly matching TRBD2 (5 bases). CDR1 and CDR2 from the germline V gene are MNHNS and SASEGT. The germline V and J ends were trimmed by 6 bases and 0 bases, with 10 bases remaining between them. The CDR3 extends over 14 amino acids. The CDR3 loop is CASRSDYSTDTQYF. CDR3 coding DNA: TGTGCCAGCAGGTCTGACTATAGCACAGATACGCAGTATTTT.